Below, 28 T cell receptor beta chains from the same sample are listed, as sequenced in a study of blood T cell repertoires in COVID-19 (dated by TCRdb to the early 2020s). Library method: the immunoSEQ multiplex PCR assay. As stored in TCRdb, this immuneACCESS dataset retains in-frame rearrangements with V and J assigned. A fraction of the clones does not appear; measured against another copy, unresolved V genes explain less than half of the discrepancy, and the remainder lacks a known reason. The sample table contains about 59,000 clones; only one count was recorded for about 78% of them. Of the sample, over 10% falls within the top ten clones. Material for sequencing was peripheral blood. These receptor sequences come from an elderly man with acute or convalescent COVID-19.

The table lists this clone with a count of one. This sequence joins TRBV2 and TRBJ2-1, with 7 nucleotides matching TRBD1. V shed 4 bases and J 4 bases; nucleotides not matched to a gene: 7. CDR3 length: 15 amino acids. Germline CDR1 and CDR2: SNHLY and FYNNEI. The CDR3 DNA reads TGTGCCAGCAGTGTGGACAGGACTCGGTACAATGAGCAGTTCTTC. This gives the protein CASSVDRTRYNEQFF.

The CDR3 spells CASSSGHRVGQYF. The CDR3 nucleotides are TGTGCCAGCTCCTCTGGACACCGAGTCGGGCAGTACTTC. The chain recombines TRBV5-6 with TRBJ2-7; the D gene is possibly TRBD1 (5 bases). The CDR3 consists of 13 residues. Per the germline V gene, CDR1 is SGHDT and CDR2 is YYEEEE. Trimming cost V 7 bases and J 9 bases, with 20 bases left between them.

This chain uses TRBV5-6 with TRBJ2-4; 10 bases are a match to TRBD1. The CDR3 has 17 amino acids. V dropped 3 bases and J dropped 2; count of bases not matched to a gene: 8. In germline, CDR1 is SGHDT, CDR2 YYEEEE. CDR3 protein: CASSSRWGQGTKNIQYF. The CDR3 bases are TGTGCCAGCAGCTCCCGGTGGGGACAGGGGACCAAAAACATTCAGTACTTC.

To note about this clone: Germline and junction disagree at one end, which may indicate a read error. This chain uses TRBV14 with TRBJ1-3; D is unresolved. The CDR3 length is 15 residues. The V gene's germline CDR1 is SGHDN and CDR2 FVKESK. CDR3 sequence reads: CASNQLTSFGNTIYF. CDR3 bases: TGTGCCAGCAACCAACTTACGAGCTTTGGAAACACCATATATTTT.

The rearrangement links TRBV5-5 to TRBJ1-3, with D possibly TRBD1 on 5 matching bases. CDR3 length: 14 residues. CDR1 and CDR2 from the germline V gene are SGHKS and YYEKEE (reference sequence). V lost 0 bases, J lost 4 bases, and 8 bases lay in between. As DNA, the CDR3 is TGTGCCAGCAGCTTGGAACAGGCCGGAAACACCATATATTTT. It encodes CASSLEQAGNTIYF.

V is TRBV19 and J is TRBJ1-1, with 8 bases identical to TRBD1. This CDR3 comprises 14 residues. The germline gives CDR1 LNHDA, CDR2 SQIVND (reference sequence). V gave up 5 bases and J gave up 1 base; unmatched junction bases: 3. CDR3 DNA sequence: TGTGCCAGTAGTCGGACAGGGACGAACACTGAAGCTTTCTTT. Protein product: CASSRTGTNTEAFF.

This clone has only one observation. The rearrangement uses TRBV11-2 and TRBJ1-6; D unclear. Trimming stripped 5 bases from V and 6 bases from J, with 5 bases between. Per germline, CDR1 SGHAT and CDR2 FQNNGV. This CDR3 region has 12 residues. CDR3 bases: TGTGCCAGCAGCCCGGGTAATTCACCCCTCCACTTT. Translated: CASSPGNSPLHF.

The CDR3 loop reads CASSLAGTSGFQETQYF. DNA for the CDR3: TGTGCCAGCAGCTTGGCCGGGACTAGCGGGTTTCAAGAGACCCAGTACTTC. The chain carries TRBV11-2 and TRBJ2-5, with 12 bases aligning to TRBD2. Trimming took 3 bases from V and 2 from J; bases not matched to a gene: 7. This CDR3 region has 17 residues. CDR1 and CDR2 (germline): SGHAT, FQNNGV.

This clone showed up just a few times. The chain employs TRBV5-5 and TRBJ1-5; D not certain. The CDR3 runs to 17 residues. Germline CDR1 is SGHKS and CDR2 is YYEKEE (reference sequence). Trimming removed 0 bases from V and 4 bases from J, with 17 bases in between. The CDR3 reads CASSLVGRSSSNQPQHF. The CDR3 DNA reads TGTGCCAGCAGCTTGGTTGGCAGAAGTTCGTCAAATCAGCCCCAGCATTTT.

The chain links TRBV5-6 to TRBJ1-3, with D possibly TRBD1 on 6 matching bases. The ends were cut back, 4 bases at V and 0 bases at J, with 14 bases in the middle. CDR1 is SGHDT and CDR2 is YYEEEE in the germline V gene. CDR3 size: 16 residues. The CDR3 DNA reads TGTGCCAGCAGCCGCTCGGACAGCAACTCTGGAAACACCATATATTTT. It encodes CASSRSDSNSGNTIYF.

The V gene is TRBV3-1 (or the pseudogene TRBV3-2), the J gene TRBJ1-6; TRBD1 aligns across 8 bases. V lost 3 bases and J lost 6; bases outside the gene matches: 4. The germline CDR1 and CDR2 sequences are LGHDT and YNNKEL (reference sequence). The length of the CDR3 is 15 residues. CDR3 in DNA: TGTGCCAGCAGCCACGGGGGACAGGCTAATTCACCCCTCCACTTT. Translating gives CASSHGGQANSPLHF.

This clone was found once. The V gene is TRBV29-1, the J gene TRBJ2-7; unclear D gene. From germline, CDR1 is SQVTM and CDR2 ANQGSEA. The V end lost 6 bases, the J end lost 5 bases, and 17 bases lay between the germline ends. The CDR3 covers 13 residues. The CDR3 is CSVSTGPADEQYF. Here the CDR3 DNA reads TGCAGCGTGAGTACCGGCCCCGCGGACGAGCAGTACTTC.

V and J are TRBV27 and TRBJ2-4, with 7 bases that match TRBD1. CDR1 is MNHEY, CDR2 SMNVEV, per germline (reference sequence). The V and J ends lost 5 bases and 0 bases, in that order; junction bases with no gene match: 4. CDR3 size: 15 residues. CDR3: CASSPTGVAKNIQYF. The DNA of the CDR3 is TGTGCCAGCAGTCCAACAGGGGTAGCCAAAAACATTCAGTACTTC.

The CDR3 DNA is TGTGCCAGCAGCCCAGGACAGAAGTACCAAGAGACCCAGTACTTC. Translating it yields CASSPGQKYQETQYF. V and J are TRBV7-2 and TRBJ2-5; D might be TRBD1 (6 bases). The germline V and J ends were trimmed by 5 bases and 0 bases, with 13 bases remaining between them. CDR3 length equals 15 residues. The V gene's germline CDR1 is SGHTA and CDR2 FQGNSA.

The V gene is TRBV5-4, the J gene TRBJ2-1; TRBD2 matches 8 bases. V gave up 5 bases and J gave up 0 bases; unmatched junction bases: 4. The length of the CDR3 is 15 residues. Germline loops: CDR1 SGHNT, CDR2 YYREEE (reference sequence). The CDR3 here is CASRPTSGSYNEQFF. CDR3 coding DNA: TGTGCCAGCAGACCTACTAGCGGCTCCTACAATGAGCAGTTCTTC. Full variable domain (rest looked up from reference TRBV5-4 and TRBJ2-1): ETGVTQSPTHLIKTRGQQVTLRCSSQSGHNTVSWYQQALGQGPQFIFQYYREEENGRGNFPPRFSGLQFPNYSSELNVNALELDDSALYLCASRPTSGSYNEQFFGPGTRLTVL.

This clone was picked up a small number of times. J is TRBJ1-2 and V is TRBV7-9; D gene unclear. The CDR3 totals 14 residues. V lost 5 bases and J lost 0, with 10 bases in between. Germline V gives CDR1 SEHNR, CDR2 FQNEAQ (reference sequence). CDR3 in amino acids: CASSITVANYGYTF. DNA for the CDR3: TGTGCCAGCAGCATCACAGTAGCTAACTATGGCTACACCTTC. The complete variable domain, with remaining parts taken from reference TRBV7-9 and TRBJ1-2, reads DTGVSQNPRHKITKRGQNVTFRCDPISEHNRLYWYRQTLGQGPEFLTYFQNEAQLEKSRLLSDRFSAERPKGSFSTLEIQRTEQGDSAMYLCASSITVANYGYTFGSGTRLTVV.

The rearrangement uses TRBV5-6 and TRBJ2-3, with 8 positions matching TRBD1. Germline V CDR1 and CDR2: SGHDT, YYEEEE. The CDR3 consists of 16 residues. The J segment lost 2 bases and the V segment lost 4 bases, leaving 9 bases of the junction unmatched. The CDR3 loop is CASSLTGVRNTDTQYF. CDR3 sequence (DNA): TGTGCCAGCAGCCTGACAGGGGTCAGGAACACAGATACGCAGTATTTT. Full variable domain (missing parts from reference TRBV5-6 and TRBJ2-3): DAGVTQSPTHLIKTRGQQVTLRCSPKSGHDTVSWYQQALGQGPQFIFQYYEEEERQRGNFPDRFSGHQFPNYSSELNVNALLLGDSALYLCASSLTGVRNTDTQYFGPGTRLTVL.

J is TRBJ2-5 and V is TRBV15; 8 nucleotides match TRBD2. J lost 9 bases, V lost 0 bases, and 9 bases had no gene match. CDR3 length: 15 residues. CDR1 is LNHNV, CDR2 YYDKDF, per germline (reference sequence). The CDR3 sequence: CATSRDLAGLPAQYF. Written as DNA, the CDR3 is TGTGCCACCAGCAGAGACTTAGCGGGGTTACCAGCCCAGTACTTC.

The rearrangement uses TRBV6-5 and TRBJ2-7; 9 bases are a match to TRBD1. The CDR3 runs 15 residues. CDR1 and CDR2 from the germline V gene are MNHEY and SVGAGI. The trim removed 7 bases at V and 1 base at J, leaving 8 bases unmatched. The CDR3 bases are TGTGCCAGCACCACCCGGGGGACAGGGTCCTACGAGCAGTACTTC. Protein: CASTTRGTGSYEQYF.

This clone has a handful of counts. This sequence joins TRBV16 and TRBJ1-5, with D maybe TRBD1 (6 bases). Germline CDR1 KGHSY, CDR2 FQNENV. V gave up 4 bases and J gave up 6 bases, with 13 bases separating them. CDR3 length: 14 amino acids. Here the CDR3 DNA reads TGTGCCAGCAGCCCTGTTGGGGGCCCTCAGCCCCAGCATTTT. It encodes CASSPVGGPQPQHF.

Only a few counts were recorded for this clone. The V call is TRBV4-1, the J call TRBJ1-5; weak D call: TRBD1 (5 bases). Germline values: CDR1 MGHRA, CDR2 YSYEKL. The CDR3 runs to 17 residues. The V and J ends lost 1 base and 4 bases respectively, with 17 bases between them. CDR3 sequence: CASSQGIYGGGNQPQHF. The CDR3 DNA sequence: TGCGCCAGCAGCCAAGGAATATACGGGGGAGGAAATCAGCCCCAGCATTTT.

This clone showed up just once. J is TRBJ2-3 and V is TRBV7-6; TRBD2 agrees at 8 bases. The J segment lost 2 bases and the V segment lost 5 bases, leaving 9 bases of the junction unmatched. Germline CDR1 is SGHVS and CDR2 is FNYEAQ. CDR3 length equals 16 residues. In nucleotides, the CDR3 is TGTGCCAGCAGCCGACCGGCTAGCGGGCACACAGATACGCAGTATTTT. Protein product: CASSRPASGHTDTQYF.

The chain couples TRBV7-6 to TRBJ1-6; D perhaps matches TRBD1 (5 bases). Trimming stripped 5 bases from V and 7 bases from J, with 18 bases between. Germline CDR1 and CDR2: SGHVS and FNYEAQ. The CDR3 has 16 amino acids. CDR3 in amino acids: CASSPLGGDWNSPLHF. As DNA, the CDR3 is TGTGCCAGCAGCCCCTTAGGAGGGGACTGGAATTCACCCCTCCACTTT.

The CDR3 region is CASSSRRDRGRDSHTDTQYF. DNA for the CDR3: TGTGCCAGCAGCTCACGCCGGGACAGGGGGCGGGACTCCCACACAGATACGCAGTATTTT. J is TRBJ2-3 and V is TRBV7-8, with 12 bases matching TRBD1. Germline assignment: CDR1 SGHVS and CDR2 FQNEAQ. With 4 bases clipped from V and 2 bases from J, the junction kept 16 bases outside the gene matches. The CDR3 sequence is 20 residues long. Variable domain in full (rest from reference TRBV7-8 and TRBJ2-3): GAGVSQSPRYKVAKRGQDVALRCDPISGHVSLFWYQQALGQGPEFLTYFQNEAQLDKSGLPSDRFFAERPEGSVSTLKIQRTQQEDSAVYLCASSSRRDRGRDSHTDTQYFGPGTRLTVL.

Comment on this clone: This clone may be a read error of a much larger clone one base away. The chain couples TRBV7-8 to TRBJ2-2; D is undetermined. This CDR3 comprises 14 residues. V was pared by 3 bases and J by 0 bases, with 5 bases between. CDR1 is SGHVS and CDR2 is FQNEAQ in the germline V gene. The CDR3 DNA sequence: TGTGCCAGCAGCTTCACAGCGAACACCGGGGAGCTGTTTTTT. Encoded protein: CASSFTANTGELFF.

The V and J genes are TRBV30 and TRBJ1-4, with TRBD1 identical over 7 bases. Germline CDR1 is GTSNPN and CDR2 is SVGIG (reference sequence). The CDR3 totals 12 residues. V shed 6 bases and J 7 bases; nucleotides not matched to a gene: 5. CDR3 coding DNA: TGTGCCTGCTTGGCAGGGGGTGAAAAACTGTTTTTT. Protein sequence: CACLAGGEKLFF.

Only a few counts were recorded for this clone. The J gene is TRBJ1-3, the V gene TRBV19, with D hard to call. This CDR3 contains 14 residues. With 7 bases removed from V and 0 bases from J, the gap between germline ends came to 10 bases. In germline, CDR1 is LNHDA, CDR2 SQIVND (reference sequence). CDR3 region: CASNPDYSGNTIYF. In DNA, the CDR3 is TGTGCCAGTAACCCAGACTACTCTGGAAACACCATATATTTT.

This clone was observed a few times. J is TRBJ2-6 and V is TRBV9; possibly TRBD2 for D (5 bases). CDR1 is SGDLS and CDR2 is YYNGEE in the germline V gene. V was cut by 1 base and J by 0 bases, with 8 bases left in between. The CDR3 has 16 residues. In DNA form, the CDR3 reads TGTGCCAGCAGCGTATCGGGGATCTCTGGGGCCAACGTCCTGACTTTC. Protein: CASSVSGISGANVLTF.